Sequencing of this T cell receptor (beta chain) was carried out in a study of shared T cell receptors in the human thymus. This clone was observed a handful of times. The assay was immunoSEQ multiplex PCR, and TCRdb's table has in-frame clones only and misses some. Of hundreds of thousands of clones in the sample, 88% are singletons; the top ten hold about 0.01%. These same records also appear under a second study, on human thymus T cells. From that paper: Corrective cardiac operations yielded the resected thymus tissue. Overlap was high between thymic repertoires from unrelated individuals, as reported in related research.

Material: thymocytes. This clonotype was obtained from a boy younger than two with a congenital heart defect.

CDR3: CASSMERQPQHF. DNA for the CDR3: TGTGCCAGTAGTATGGAGAGACAGCCCCAGCATTTT. The V gene is TRBV19, the J gene TRBJ1-5; D ambiguous. With 3 bases removed from V and 7 bases from J, the gap between germline ends came to 7 bases. This CDR3 has 12 residues. From germline, CDR1 is LNHDA and CDR2 SQIVND (reference sequence).